This record looks at one T cell receptor (beta chain) sequence and its context. The data originate from a study of blood T cell repertoires in COVID-19. Study-level information: The samples span acute and convalescent COVID-19 from the United States, Italy and Spain. Sample material is recorded as cDNA or gDNA derived from T cells, B-cell-depleted T cells, or PBMCs.

In the authors' methods: Reference gene primer amplification yielded estimated nucleated cell counts. Only in-frame clones appear in the TCRdb table, and some are missing; sequencing was by immunoSEQ multiplex PCR. V and J calls and clone size are given by that table; D and trimming were obtained from the DNA. The table shows fewer than 75,000 clones, with nearly 95% occurring only once. The CDR3 is 15 amino acids. Trimming removed 0 bases at V and 4 bases at J, with 9 bases between. Germline CDR1 reads LNHNV; CDR2 reads YYDKDF (reference sequence). The source is a man aged 45-65 years with active COVID-19. This chain connects TRBV15 to TRBJ1-4, with D uncertain. The sample consisted of peripheral blood. The CDR3 DNA reads as TGTGCCACCAGCAGAGAGGCGGTGATTAATGAAAAACTGTTTTTT. Translation: CATSREAVINEKLFF. Full variable domain (rest looked up from reference TRBV15 and TRBJ1-4): DAMVIQNPRYQVTQFGKPVTLSCSQTLNHNVMYWYQQKSSQAPKLLFHYYDKDFNNEADTPDNFQSRRPNTSFCFLDIRSPGLGDTAMYLCATSREAVINEKLFFGSGTQLSVL.